This T cell receptor (beta chain) was sequenced in a study of CD8 T cells in Susac syndrome. A quantity of about 0.45 to 1 ug RNA underwent reverse transcription using random hexamers. TCRdb ran MiXCR on the immunoSEQ multiplex PCR reads and lists one entry per CDR3 protein. The sample lists some 250,000 distinct CDR3 sequences, about 96% seen once, with around 0.1% in the top ten. V dropped 3 bases and J dropped 4 bases, with 13 bases sitting between them. The CDR3 extends over 14 amino acids. The origin of this receptor is a human donor with Susac syndrome. J is TRBJ2-7 and V is TRBV12-3 or TRBV12-4; possibly TRBD1 for D (5 bases). The sequencing input was CD4+ T cells from PBMCs. CDR3 sequence: CASSLAIQGYEQYF. CDR3 bases: TGTGCCAGCAGTTTGGCCATCCAGGGTTACGAGCAGTACTTC.